This is a list of T cell receptor beta chains from one sample in a study of blood T cell repertoires in COVID-19. Assay: immunoSEQ multiplex PCR; the TCRdb copy retains only in-frame clones and omits some. The sample has about 90,000 clones; around 92% are singletons. Sequences were obtained from peripheral blood. The receptors originated from a woman aged 55-70 years with active COVID-19. Each CDR3 is given with its conserved first and last residue. Fields, in order: CDR3 length, V gene, D gene, J gene, clone size, CDR3 protein, CDR3 DNA. The D gene is left open where the match is weak. A clone size is listed for some rows: how often the clone was seen (once, few, many), or a class if it is expanded.

14	TRBV5-8	TRBD1	TRBJ1-1	.	CASRRGQGITEAFF	TGTGCCAGCAGGAGAGGACAGGGGATCACTGAAGCTTTCTTT
13	TRBV15	.	TRBJ2-5	.	CATSRGPEETQYF	TGTGCCACCAGCAGAGGTCCCGAAGAGACCCAGTACTTC
16	TRBV19	.	TRBJ2-1	.	CASTSQGLANYNEQFF	TGTGCCAGTACCTCACAGGGGCTAGCGAACTACAATGAGCAGTTCTTC
13	TRBV30	TRBD2	TRBJ2-7	.	CAWSSTGGLEQYF	TGTGCCTGGAGTTCGACGGGGGGGCTTGAGCAGTACTTC
13	TRBV28	.	TRBJ2-7	.	CASSGDNTYEQYF	TGTGCCAGCAGTGGGGACAACACCTACGAGCAGTACTTC
16	TRBV15	TRBD1	TRBJ2-1	.	CATSRDTDRGYNEQFF	TGTGCCACCAGCAGAGATACGGACAGGGGTTACAATGAGCAGTTCTTC
14	TRBV9	TRBD2	TRBJ2-7	once	CASSPGLAIDEQYF	TGTGCCAGCAGCCCCGGACTAGCGATTGACGAGCAGTACTTC
16	TRBV5-1	TRBD2	TRBJ2-5	.	CASSSGLAGSVETQYF	TGCGCCAGCAGCTCTGGACTAGCGGGATCAGTAGAGACCCAGTACTTC
15	TRBV24-1	TRBD1	TRBJ1-1	few	CATRGQGGRDTEAFF	TGTGCCACCAGGGGACAGGGGGGAAGGGACACTGAAGCTTTCTTT
12	TRBV10-3	.	TRBJ2-1	.	CAITEQGHEQFF	TGTGCCATCACCGAACAGGGTCATGAGCAGTTCTTC
16	TRBV7-9	TRBD2	TRBJ2-3	.	CASSSPTSARTDTQYF	TGTGCCAGCAGCTCCCCGACTAGCGCGCGCACAGATACGCAGTATTTT